This T cell receptor (beta chain) was profiled in a study of OX40 agonist ivuxolimab in advanced cancers. For the study at large: Ivuxolimab doses were 0.01, 0.1, 0.3, 1.5, 3 or 10 mg/kg every 2 weeks.

As concerns this clone: Its matching antigen is unknown.

The V and J ends lost 4 bases and 5 bases, in that order; junction bases with no gene match: 5. The CDR3 is made up of 14 amino acids. The germline CDR1 and CDR2 sequences are MNHEY and SMNVEV (reference sequence). Blood draws occurred at baseline, cycle 4 day 1, and cycle 7 day 1. Profiled with immunoSEQ multiplex PCR; TCRdb holds only in-frame clones, not every one. The repertoire holds about 59,000 clones, approximately 90% seen once, with approximately 11% in the top ten. Notes on the study in general: CD4+ and CD8+ blood T cells expanded clonally by week 6 at 0.1 to 3.0 mg/kg.

The sequencing used CD4+ or CD8+ T cells sorted from blood, collected in a trial of the OX40 agonist ivuxolimab. The J gene is TRBJ2-7, the V gene TRBV27; 10 bases map to TRBD1. This clonotype was sampled from an adult with an advanced solid tumor such as melanoma, head and neck, liver or kidney cancer. In DNA, the CDR3 is TGTGCCAGCAGTTCAGCGGGACAGGGGAACGAGCAGTACTTC. Translation gives CASSSAGQGNEQYF.